The table lists the clone carrying this T cell receptor beta chain with many counts. Its antigen remains unknown. The junction had 16 bases not matched to a gene; V was cut back by 4 bases and J by 1 base. The CDR3 length is 18 residues. Germline CDR1 reads SGDLS; CDR2 reads YYNGEE. The sample belongs to a study of T-cell reconstitution after alpha-beta-depleted transplantation in children. Study-wide points: Alpha-beta T cells present about two months after transplant were reported to originate from several hundred expanded graft clones. TCRbeta diversity was high at day 60 in some patients (a result of surviving recipient T cells and thymic progenitors). It was newly produced T cells that mostly accounted for T-cell counts and diversity one year after transplant.

Unique molecular identifiers featured in how the TCRbeta library was prepared. MiXCR, run by TCRdb on the PCR reads, gives a single entry per CDR3 protein. The table shows about 50,000 distinct CDR3 sequences, with about 5% occurring only once. The starting material was PBMCs, mostly from graft donor cells, obtained 60 days after TCRalphabeta/CD19-depleted stem cell transplant. The TCR originated in a female patient younger than 10 who had a stem cell transplant for aplastic anemia, so the T cells may come from the graft donor. J is TRBJ1-1 and V is TRBV9; 7 bases align to TRBD1. The CDR3 region is CASSLSGGGAGGNTEAFF. The CDR3 bases are TGTGCCAGCAGCCTCTCAGGGGGGGGCGCGGGTGGGAACACTGAAGCTTTCTTT.